This T cell receptor beta chain stems from a study of blood T cell repertoires in COVID-19. In the study overall: Specimens from acute and convalescent COVID-19 originated in the United States, Italy and Spain. In each case, the material was cDNA or gDNA derived from T cells, B-cell-depleted T cells, or PBMCs.

Measured with immunoSEQ multiplex PCR; TCRdb has only the in-frame clones, and not every one. The sample carries fewer than 200,000 clones, 84% recorded once. The germline gives CDR1 SGHRS, CDR2 YFSETQ. V shed 3 bases and J 6 bases; nucleotides not matched to a gene: 7. This CDR3 contains 15 residues. This sequence was found in a man aged 45-65 years who had recovered from COVID-19. The source material was PBMCs or T cells enriched from blood (not recorded which). This sequence joins TRBV5-1 and TRBJ2-2; 8 bases are shared with TRBD1. The chain's CDR3 is CASSSVQGAPGELFF. In DNA, the CDR3 is TGCGCCAGCAGCTCCGTCCAGGGGGCACCCGGGGAGCTGTTTTTT.